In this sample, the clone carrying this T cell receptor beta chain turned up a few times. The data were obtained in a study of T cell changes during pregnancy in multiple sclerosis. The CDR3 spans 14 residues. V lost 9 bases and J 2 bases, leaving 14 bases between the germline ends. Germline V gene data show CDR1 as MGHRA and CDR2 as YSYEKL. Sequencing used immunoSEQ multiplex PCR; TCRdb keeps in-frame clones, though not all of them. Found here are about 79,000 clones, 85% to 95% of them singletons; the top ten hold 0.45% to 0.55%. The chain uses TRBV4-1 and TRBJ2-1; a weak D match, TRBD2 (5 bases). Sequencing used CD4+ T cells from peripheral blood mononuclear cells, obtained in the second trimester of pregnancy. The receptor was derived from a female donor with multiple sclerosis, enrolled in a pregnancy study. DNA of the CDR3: TGCGCCAGTTCCGGTGGGAGTCCCTACAATGAGCAGTTCTTC. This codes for CASSGGSPYNEQFF.